This TCR beta chain was observed in a study of T cells in Graves' hyperthyroidism and ophthalmopathy. Study conclusions and caveats: Appearing also in blood were most of the thyroid clonotypes expanded above 0.001.

Amplification of TCR beta CDR3 regions was performed using RNA transcripts as template. When the TCR CDR3 underwent first-round RT-PCR, the HTBI primer set was used. Using its own MiXCR run on the multiplex PCR reads, TCRdb lists one record per CDR3 protein. The table has hundreds of thousands of distinct CDR3 sequences, 13% to 15% seen once. With respect to this clonotype: Antigen specificity is unknown.

Based on clinical symptoms, serum thyroxine and TRAb, thyroid ultrasound and orbital computed tomography, diagnoses were reached. More than 9.5 ml fresh peripheral blood yielded the PBMCs. The V gene lost 0 bases and the J gene lost 2 bases, with 11 bases spanning the gap. CDR1 MNHGY and CDR2 SVAAGI come from the germline V gene. The CDR3 has 15 residues. Specimen: blood. This clonotype was sampled from a woman in her late teens or twenties with Graves' hyperthyroidism. This chain joins TRBV6-9 and TRBJ2-7; D not resolved. The CDR3 spells CASSYSGGPPYEQYF. For the CDR3, the DNA is TGTGCCAGCAGTTATTCAGGTGGTCCCCCCTACGAGCAGTACTTC.